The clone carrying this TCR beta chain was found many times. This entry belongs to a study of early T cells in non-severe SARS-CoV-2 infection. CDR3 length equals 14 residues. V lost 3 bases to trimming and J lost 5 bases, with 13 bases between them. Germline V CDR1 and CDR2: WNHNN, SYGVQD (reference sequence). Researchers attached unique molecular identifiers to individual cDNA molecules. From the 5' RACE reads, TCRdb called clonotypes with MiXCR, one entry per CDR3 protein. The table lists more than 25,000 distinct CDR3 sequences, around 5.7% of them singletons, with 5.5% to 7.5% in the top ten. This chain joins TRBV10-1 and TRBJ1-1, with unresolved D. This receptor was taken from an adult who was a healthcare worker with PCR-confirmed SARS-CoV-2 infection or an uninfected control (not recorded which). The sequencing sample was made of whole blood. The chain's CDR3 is CASSESTQWTEAFF. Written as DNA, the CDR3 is TGCGCCAGCAGTGAATCGACACAGTGGACTGAAGCTTTCTTT.